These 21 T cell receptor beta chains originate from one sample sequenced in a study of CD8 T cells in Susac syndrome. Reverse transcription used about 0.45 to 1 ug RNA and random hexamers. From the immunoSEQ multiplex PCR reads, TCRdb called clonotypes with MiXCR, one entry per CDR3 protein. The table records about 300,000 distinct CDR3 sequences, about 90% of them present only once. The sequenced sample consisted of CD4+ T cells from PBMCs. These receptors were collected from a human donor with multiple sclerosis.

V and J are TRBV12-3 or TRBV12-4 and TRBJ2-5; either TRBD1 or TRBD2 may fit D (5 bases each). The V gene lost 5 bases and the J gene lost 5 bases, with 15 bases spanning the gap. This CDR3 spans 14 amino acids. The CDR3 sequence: CASSLDGTRETQYF. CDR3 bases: TGTGCCAGCAGTCTAGATGGGACGAGGGAGACCCAGTACTTC.

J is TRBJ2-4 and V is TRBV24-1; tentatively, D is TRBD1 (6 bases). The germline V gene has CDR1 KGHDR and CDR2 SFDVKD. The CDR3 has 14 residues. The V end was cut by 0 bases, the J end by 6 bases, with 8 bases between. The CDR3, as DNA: TGTGCCACCAGTGATTTGCGAGGGGGAAACATTCAGTACTTC. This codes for CATSDLRGGNIQYF.

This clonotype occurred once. The CDR3 region is CASSQQEAAAQPWAEQYF. The CDR3 nucleotides are TGCGCCAGCAGCCAGCAGGAGGCCGCGGCCCAGCCTTGGGCCGAGCAGTACTTC. The rearrangement links TRBV5-1 to TRBJ2-7; D perhaps matches TRBD2 (5 bases). CDR1 is SGHRS, CDR2 YFSETQ, per germline. CDR3 length: 18 amino acids. V lost 4 bases and J 6 bases, leaving 29 bases between the germline ends.

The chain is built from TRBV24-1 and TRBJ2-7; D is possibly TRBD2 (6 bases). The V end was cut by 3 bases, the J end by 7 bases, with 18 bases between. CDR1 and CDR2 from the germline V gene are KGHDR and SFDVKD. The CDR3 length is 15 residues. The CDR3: CATSDPRDLEVEQYF. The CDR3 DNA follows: TGTGCCACCAGTGATCCCCGGGACTTGGAAGTTGAGCAGTACTTC.

The CDR3 DNA sequence: TGTGCCAGCAGCCAAGACCCTCCTAGAGCCTACGAGCAGTACTTC. Protein sequence: CASSQDPPRAYEQYF. V gene TRBV3-1 combines with J gene TRBJ2-7, with D hard to call. Germline loops: CDR1 LGHDT, CDR2 YNNKEL (reference sequence). CDR3 size: 15 residues. With 0 bases removed from V and 2 bases from J, the gap between germline ends came to 11 bases.

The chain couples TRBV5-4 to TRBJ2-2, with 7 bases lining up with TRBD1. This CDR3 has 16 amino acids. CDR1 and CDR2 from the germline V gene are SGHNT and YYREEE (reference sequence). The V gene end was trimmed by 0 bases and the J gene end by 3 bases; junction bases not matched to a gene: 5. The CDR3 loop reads CASSLGRGGDTGELFF. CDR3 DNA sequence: TGTGCCAGCAGCTTGGGAAGAGGGGGCGACACCGGGGAGCTGTTTTTT.

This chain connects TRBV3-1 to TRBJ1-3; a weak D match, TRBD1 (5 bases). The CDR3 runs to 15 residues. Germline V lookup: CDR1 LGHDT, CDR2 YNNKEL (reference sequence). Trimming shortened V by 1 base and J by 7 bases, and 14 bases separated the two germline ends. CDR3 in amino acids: CASSQGRRWGNTIYF. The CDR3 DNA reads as TGTGCCAGCAGCCAAGGGCGCAGATGGGGGAACACCATATATTTT.

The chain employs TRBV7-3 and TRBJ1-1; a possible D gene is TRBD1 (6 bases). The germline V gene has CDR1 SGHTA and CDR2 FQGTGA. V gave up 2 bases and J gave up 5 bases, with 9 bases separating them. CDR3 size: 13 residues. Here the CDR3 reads CASSLVDRTEAFF. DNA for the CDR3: TGTGCCAGCAGCTTAGTGGACAGAACTGAAGCTTTCTTT.

The CDR3, as DNA: TGTGCCAGCAGCTTAAGGATAGGACTAGCGGGGGGAGAGACCCAGTACTTC. It is translated as CASSLRIGLAGGETQYF. This chain joins TRBV7-8 and TRBJ2-5; 14 nucleotides align to TRBD2. The ends lost 2 bases at V and 4 bases at J; junction bases unmatched: 6. The CDR3 spans 17 residues. CDR1 is SGHVS, CDR2 FQNEAQ, per germline.

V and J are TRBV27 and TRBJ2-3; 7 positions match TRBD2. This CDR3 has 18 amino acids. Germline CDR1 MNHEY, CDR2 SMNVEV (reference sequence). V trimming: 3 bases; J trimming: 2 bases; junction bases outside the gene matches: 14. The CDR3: CASSFVGGPRPYTDTQYF. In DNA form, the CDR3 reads TGTGCCAGCAGTTTTGTGGGAGGGCCGAGACCGTACACAGATACGCAGTATTTT.

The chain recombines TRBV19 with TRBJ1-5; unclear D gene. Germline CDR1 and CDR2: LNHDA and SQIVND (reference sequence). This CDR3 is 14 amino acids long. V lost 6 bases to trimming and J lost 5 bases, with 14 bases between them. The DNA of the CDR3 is TGTGCCAGTAGAATCACGGGAGCTTATCAGCCCCAGCATTTT. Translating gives CASRITGAYQPQHF.

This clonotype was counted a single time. The CDR3 DNA sequence: TGTGCCAGCGGACTTACAGGGGGCTTAACAGATACGCAGTATTTT. Translating gives CASGLTGGLTDTQYF. The chain combines TRBV2 with TRBJ2-3; TRBD1 agrees at 9 bases. This CDR3 spans 15 amino acids. Trimming removed 8 bases from V and 3 bases from J; junction bases left unmatched: 9. CDR1 SNHLY and CDR2 FYNNEI come from the germline V gene.

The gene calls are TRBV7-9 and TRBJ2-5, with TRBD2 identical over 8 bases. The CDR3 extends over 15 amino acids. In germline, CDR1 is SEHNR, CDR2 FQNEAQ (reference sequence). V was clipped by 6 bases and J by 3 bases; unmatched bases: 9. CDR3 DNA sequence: TGTGCCAGCAGGCCGCCGAGAGCGGGAGAAGAGACCCAGTACTTC. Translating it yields CASRPPRAGEETQYF.

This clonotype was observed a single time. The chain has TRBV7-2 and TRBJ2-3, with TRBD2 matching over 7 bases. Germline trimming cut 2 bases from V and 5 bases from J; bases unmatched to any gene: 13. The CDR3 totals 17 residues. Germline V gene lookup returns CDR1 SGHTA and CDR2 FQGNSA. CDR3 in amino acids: CASSLFGYAGAGDTQYF. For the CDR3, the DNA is TGTGCCAGCAGCTTATTCGGTTACGCGGGAGCTGGAGATACGCAGTATTTT. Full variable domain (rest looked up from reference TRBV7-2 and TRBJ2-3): GAGVSQSPSNKVTEKGKDVELRCDPISGHTALYWYRQSLGQGLEFLIYFQGNSAPDKSGLPSDRFSAERTGGSVSTLTIQRTQQEDSAVYLCASSLFGYAGAGDTQYFGPGTRLTVL.

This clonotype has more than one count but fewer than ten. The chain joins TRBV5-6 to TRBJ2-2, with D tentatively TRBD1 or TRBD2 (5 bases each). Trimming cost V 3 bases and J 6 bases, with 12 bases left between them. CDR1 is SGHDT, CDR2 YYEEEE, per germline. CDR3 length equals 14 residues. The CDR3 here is CASSWGRLAGELFF. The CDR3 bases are TGTGCCAGCAGCTGGGGACGGCTGGCCGGGGAGCTGTTTTTT.

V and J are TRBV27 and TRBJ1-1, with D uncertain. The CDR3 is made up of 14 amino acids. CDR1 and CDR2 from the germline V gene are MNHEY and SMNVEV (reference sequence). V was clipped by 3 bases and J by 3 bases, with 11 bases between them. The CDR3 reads CASSFRRADTEAFF. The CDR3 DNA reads TGTGCCAGCAGTTTCCGGAGGGCGGACACTGAAGCTTTCTTT.

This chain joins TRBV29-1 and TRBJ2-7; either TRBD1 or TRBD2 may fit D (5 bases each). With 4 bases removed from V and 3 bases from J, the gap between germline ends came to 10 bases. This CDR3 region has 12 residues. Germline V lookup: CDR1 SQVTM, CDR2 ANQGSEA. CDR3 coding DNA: TGCAGCGTTGGGGGGAAAGGCTACGAGCAGTACTTC. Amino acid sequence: CSVGGKGYEQYF.

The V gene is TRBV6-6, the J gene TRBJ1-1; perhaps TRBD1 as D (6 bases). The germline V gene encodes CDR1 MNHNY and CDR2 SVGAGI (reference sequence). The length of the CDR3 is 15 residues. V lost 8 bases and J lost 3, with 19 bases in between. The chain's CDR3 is CASYPRGRGDTEAFF. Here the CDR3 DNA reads TGTGCCAGCTATCCCAGGGGACGGGGGGACACTGAAGCTTTCTTT.

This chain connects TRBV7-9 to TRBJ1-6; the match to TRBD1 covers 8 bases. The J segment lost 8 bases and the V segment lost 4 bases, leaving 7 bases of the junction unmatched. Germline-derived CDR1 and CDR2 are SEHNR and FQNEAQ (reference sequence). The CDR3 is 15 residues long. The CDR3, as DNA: TGTGCCAGCAGCTCTTGGACAGGGAGGTATTCACCCCTCCACTTT. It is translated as CASSSWTGRYSPLHF.

The CDR3 bases are TGTGCCAGCGGGAGCGGGGGCTACGAGCAGTACTTC. Protein sequence: CASGSGGYEQYF. V is TRBV6-2 or TRBV6-3 and J is TRBJ2-7; 8 bases line up with TRBD2. There are 12 residues in the CDR3. Germline V gives CDR1 MNHEY, CDR2 SVGEGT. The J segment lost 3 bases and the V segment lost 8 bases, leaving 3 bases of the junction unmatched.

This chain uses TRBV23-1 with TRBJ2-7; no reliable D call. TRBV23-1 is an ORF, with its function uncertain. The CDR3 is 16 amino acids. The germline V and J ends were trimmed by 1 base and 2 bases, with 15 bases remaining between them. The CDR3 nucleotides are TGCGCCAGCAGTCAATTTTTGGCAGTATTTCCCTACGAGCAGTACTTC. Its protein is CASSQFLAVFPYEQYF.